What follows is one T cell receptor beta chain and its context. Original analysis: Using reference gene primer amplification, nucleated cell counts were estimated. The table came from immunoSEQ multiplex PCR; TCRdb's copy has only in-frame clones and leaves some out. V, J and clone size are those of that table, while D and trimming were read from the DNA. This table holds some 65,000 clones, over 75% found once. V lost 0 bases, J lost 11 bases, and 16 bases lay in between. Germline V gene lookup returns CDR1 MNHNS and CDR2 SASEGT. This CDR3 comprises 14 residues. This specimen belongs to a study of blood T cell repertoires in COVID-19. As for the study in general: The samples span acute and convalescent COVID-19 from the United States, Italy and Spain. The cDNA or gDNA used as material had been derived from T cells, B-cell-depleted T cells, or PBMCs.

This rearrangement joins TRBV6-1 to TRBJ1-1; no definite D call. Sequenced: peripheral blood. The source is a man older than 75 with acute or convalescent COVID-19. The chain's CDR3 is CASSEALRVLMAFF. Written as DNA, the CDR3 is TGTGCCAGCAGTGAAGCGCTTCGGGTTCTAATGGCTTTCTTT.